This TCR beta chain comes out of a study of beta chain features in type 1 diabetes. The germline gives CDR1 SGDLS, CDR2 YYNGEE. This CDR3 contains 19 residues. V lost 0 bases and J 2 bases, leaving 21 bases between the germline ends. Since all of the isolated RNA was reverse transcribed, expressed TCRB transcripts were what got sequenced. TCRdb keeps only in-frame clones here, not all; method: immunoSEQ multiplex PCR. This table holds 680,000 or so clones, 13% found once. Overall study results and limits: Shortening that was moderate but significant affected the TCRB CDR3s of Type 1 diabetes patients in all four CD4+ subsets.

This clone was detected once. Its antigen is still unknown. Sequencing used naive CD4+ T cells from blood. The sequence was obtained from a man between 18 and 35 years old with type 1 diabetes. The chain carries TRBV9 and TRBJ2-1; perhaps TRBD2 as D (7 bases). CDR3 loop: CASSVGLDVRGGPYNEQFF. The CDR3 DNA reads as TGTGCCAGCAGCGTAGGGCTTGATGTGCGCGGGGGCCCCTACAATGAGCAGTTCTTC.